What follows is one T cell receptor (beta chain) and its context. The data originate from a study of response to subunit inactivated influenza vaccine. One entry per CDR3 protein results from TCRdb running MiXCR on the RT-PCR reads. The sample yields about 570,000 distinct CDR3 sequences, over 9% seen once. Looked up from germline, CDR1 is MNHNS and CDR2 is SASEGT. CDR3 length equals 14 residues. V lost 5 bases, J lost 1 base, and 1 base stayed unmatched. These same data were also listed under a study on T cells expressing NK-cell markers. That source notes: Making the TCR beta cDNA relied on 5'RACE template switching with UMIs. CD3+CD56+NKG2C+, CD3+CD56+NKG2C- and CD3+CD56-NKG2C+ T cells, once sorted, supplied the TCR beta repertoires. Sequenced donors, eight in total, included seven who were HCMV-seropositive and one who was seronegative. In a handful of donors, dominant CD3+CD56+NKG2C+ clones formed about 1.0-8% of CD8+ cells.

The gene calls are TRBV6-1 and TRBJ1-4; 7 positions agree with TRBD1. This clonotype originated in a man aged 50 to 59 who received an inactivated influenza vaccine. The source material was PBMCs from blood, sampled on the day of vaccination. The CDR3 here is CASSPGGTNEKLFF. In DNA, the CDR3 is TGTGCCAGCAGTCCAGGGGGAACTAATGAAAAACTGTTTTTT.